One and the same sample provided the 14 T cell receptor beta chains below, sequenced in a study of T-cell reconstitution after alpha-beta-depleted transplantation in children. The authors prepared the TCRbeta library with unique molecular identifiers. TCRdb processed the PCR reads anew with MiXCR; each CDR3 protein has one entry. The sample records around 600,000 distinct CDR3 sequences, roughly 23% being singletons. This specimen was PBMCs, mostly from graft donor cells, taken 360 days after TCRalphabeta/CD19-depleted stem cell transplant. Receptors originate from a boy less than two years old who had a stem cell transplant for acute myeloid leukemia, so the T cells may come from the graft donor.

The chain joins TRBV2 to TRBJ1-1; D gene ambiguous. The CDR3 loop spans 16 amino acids. The V gene lost 3 bases and the J gene lost 11 bases, with 25 bases spanning the gap. Germline V gives CDR1 SNHLY, CDR2 FYNNEI. The CDR3 bases are TGTGCCAGCAGTGACAGAACGCAATTAAGTAGAAGTCGGGCTTTCTTT. It specifies CASSDRTQLSRSRAFF.

J is TRBJ2-7 and V is TRBV7-2; D is uncertain. This CDR3 contains 14 residues. Germline assignment: CDR1 SGHTA and CDR2 FQGNSA. The germline V and J ends were trimmed by 1 base and 1 base, with 8 bases remaining between them. DNA of the CDR3: TGTGCCAGCAGCTTAGAGTATGGTTCCTACGAGCAGTACTTC. It translates to CASSLEYGSYEQYF. The entire variable domain, with the rest obtained from reference TRBV7-2 and TRBJ2-7, is as follows: GAGVSQSPSNKVTEKGKDVELRCDPISGHTALYWYRQSLGQGLEFLIYFQGNSAPDKSGLPSDRFSAERTGGSVSTLTIQRTQQEDSAVYLCASSLEYGSYEQYFGPGTRLTVT.

The chain joins TRBV27 to TRBJ2-5; D may be TRBD2 (5 bases). This CDR3 is built from 14 residues. V lost 4 bases to trimming and J lost 9 bases, with 18 bases between them. Germline V gives CDR1 MNHEY, CDR2 SMNVEV (reference sequence). Here the CDR3 DNA reads TGTGCCAGCAGTTCAACGGGGTCGCTTATGGCCCAGTACTTC. Protein sequence: CASSSTGSLMAQYF.

This chain links TRBV29-1 with TRBJ2-3, with 15 bases matching TRBD2. The CDR3 spans 18 residues. J lost 0 bases, V lost 3 bases, and 7 bases had no gene match. Per germline, CDR1 SQVTM and CDR2 ANQGSEA. As DNA, the CDR3 is TGCAGCGTTGACCGGACTAGCGGGGGGGCCCCCAGCACAGATACGCAGTATTTT. Translating it yields CSVDRTSGGAPSTDTQYF.

DNA for the CDR3: TGTGCCAGCAGTCACGATAGAACGACTAGCACAGATACGCAGTATTTT. Protein product: CASSHDRTTSTDTQYF. The rearrangement links TRBV13 to TRBJ2-3; no firm D call. Germline assignment: CDR1 PRHDT and CDR2 FYEKMQ (reference sequence). This CDR3 is built from 16 residues. Trimming took 6 bases from V and 0 from J, leaving 16 bases between them.

A few counts support this clonotype. The chain employs TRBV6-5 and TRBJ2-3; D is possibly TRBD2 (5 bases). Trimming took 8 bases from V and 0 from J, leaving 15 bases between them. This CDR3 has 15 residues. Germline V gene lookup returns CDR1 MNHEY and CDR2 SVGAGI. CDR3 bases: TGTGCCAGCCATAAAGCCGAGCGGAGCACAGATACGCAGTATTTT. Protein sequence: CASHKAERSTDTQYF.

The chain is built from TRBV10-3 and TRBJ2-7; 10 bases align to TRBD1. Germline values: CDR1 ENHRY, CDR2 SYGVKD. The CDR3 has 14 amino acids. V shed 2 bases and J 7 bases; nucleotides not matched to a gene: 5. The CDR3 coding sequence is TGTGCCATCAGTGAGCGGACAGGGGGGGAAGAGCAGTACTTC. The encoded protein is CAISERTGGEEQYF.

V is TRBV7-8 and J is TRBJ2-1; tentatively, D is TRBD1 (5 bases). The CDR3 has 16 amino acids. The V gene's germline CDR1 is SGHVS and CDR2 FQNEAQ. The V end was cut by 0 bases, the J end by 0 bases, with 9 bases between. The CDR3 DNA reads TGTGCCAGCAGCTTAGCGCACAGGAGCTCCTACAATGAGCAGTTCTTC. Translation gives CASSLAHRSSYNEQFF. The variable domain in full, completed from reference TRBV7-8 and TRBJ2-1, reads GAGVSQSPRYKVAKRGQDVALRCDPISGHVSLFWYQQALGQGPEFLTYFQNEAQLDKSGLPSDRFFAERPEGSVSTLKIQRTQQEDSAVYLCASSLAHRSSYNEQFFGPGTRLTVL.

This clonotype was seen a handful of times. The genes are TRBV6-1 and TRBJ1-1; 9 nucleotides align to TRBD1. Germline CDR1 reads MNHNS; CDR2 reads SASEGT. The length of the CDR3 is 16 residues. V dropped 10 bases and J dropped 0; count of bases not matched to a gene: 12. The CDR3 protein is CATRAGTGSMNTEAFF. The CDR3 nucleotides are TGTGCCACTAGGGCGGGGACAGGGAGCATGAACACTGAAGCTTTCTTT.

This clonotype was seen many times. This CDR3 is CASSPGLGSNGELFF. CDR3 DNA: TGTGCCAGCAGCCCCGGTTTGGGTAGTAACGGGGAGCTGTTTTTT. The rearrangement uses TRBV7-8 and TRBJ2-2; D is undetermined. Deletions cut 5 bases from V and 7 bases from J, with 17 bases between. The CDR3 contains 15 residues. Per germline, CDR1 SGHVS and CDR2 FQNEAQ.

Only a few counts were recorded for this clonotype. This chain connects TRBV27 to TRBJ2-6, with D possibly matching TRBD2 (5 bases). This CDR3 has 15 residues. V lost 5 bases and J lost 4, with 12 bases in between. Germline CDR1 and CDR2: MNHEY and SMNVEV (reference sequence). The CDR3 loop reads CASSKRADGANVLTF. The CDR3 DNA sequence: TGTGCCAGCAGTAAGAGGGCGGACGGGGCCAACGTCCTGACTTTC.

The chain carries TRBV12-3 or TRBV12-4 and TRBJ1-1, with D possibly being TRBD1 (6 bases). V was cut by 5 bases and J by 5 bases, with 12 bases left in between. The CDR3 runs to 13 residues. This CDR3 reads CASSPGVGTEAFF. Written as DNA, the CDR3 is TGTGCCAGCAGTCCAGGGGTAGGGACTGAAGCTTTCTTT.

The chain is built from TRBV28 and TRBJ1-2; TRBD1 is a possible D gene (5 bases). The V gene lost 7 bases and the J gene lost 4 bases, with 22 bases spanning the gap. The CDR3 contains 16 residues. Germline CDR1 and CDR2: MDHEN and SYDVKM. CDR3 loop: CASTLEGPGRGYGYTF. CDR3 DNA: TGTGCCAGCACCCTTGAGGGTCCGGGTAGGGGCTATGGCTACACCTTC.

This clonotype appeared many times. The V and J genes are TRBV20-1 and TRBJ2-3; TRBD1 is a possible D gene (5 bases). With 6 bases removed from V and 0 bases from J, the gap between germline ends came to 7 bases. Germline V gene data show CDR1 as DFQATT and CDR2 as SNEGSKA (reference sequence). The CDR3 is 12 residues long. CDR3 DNA sequence: TGCAGTGCGGGGCTAAGCACAGATACGCAGTATTTT. It codes for CSAGLSTDTQYF.